These 10 T cell receptor beta chains share one sample of origin, sequenced in a study of shared clonotypes between healthy human individuals. The table came from immunoSEQ multiplex PCR; TCRdb's copy has only in-frame clones and leaves some out. The sample holds fewer than 200,000 clones, around 93% seen once. Sample: naive CD4+ T cells sorted from blood. The subset here: CD45RA+ positively selected. The receptor set was obtained from a woman in her twenties or thirties in good health.

V usage is TRBV15 and J usage is TRBJ2-5; 7 nucleotides line up with TRBD2. The end of the DNA is better explained by TRBJ2-7, so the J call may be wrong. The CDR3 has 16 residues. Germline assignment: CDR1 LNHNV and CDR2 YYDKDF (reference sequence). CDR3 protein: CATSRDPAGMIYEQYF. The CDR3, as DNA: TGTGCCACCAGCAGAGATCCAGCGGGGATGATCTACGAGCAGTACTTC.

V and J are TRBV10-3 and TRBJ2-7, with a tentative D call TRBD2 (6 bases). The CDR3 has 14 residues. The V gene's germline CDR1 is ENHRY and CDR2 SYGVKD. The germline V and J ends were trimmed by 11 bases and 0 bases, with 17 bases remaining between them. Here the CDR3 DNA reads TGTGCCGGACGGGCGGGGCCGCCCTCCTACGAGCAGTACTTC. The encoded protein is CAGRAGPPSYEQYF.

The V gene is TRBV6-6, the J gene TRBJ1-3, with 7 bases that match TRBD1. Trimming took 4 bases from V and 2 from J; bases not matched to a gene: 5. Germline CDR1 and CDR2: MNHNY and SVGAGI (reference sequence). The CDR3 runs to 15 residues. CDR3 region: CASSLQGKAGNTIYF. The CDR3 nucleotides are TGTGCCAGCAGTTTACAGGGGAAGGCTGGAAACACCATATATTTT.

J is TRBJ1-5 and V is TRBV5-8; D gene uncertain. This CDR3 is built from 14 residues. Between the trimmed V and J ends, which lost 0 bases and 2 bases, there was a span of 6 bases. Germline V gene sequence: CDR1 SGHTS, CDR2 YDEGEE. The CDR3 sequence is CASSLEEGNQPQHF. Written as DNA, the CDR3 is TGTGCCAGCAGCTTGGAAGAGGGCAATCAGCCCCAGCATTTT.

V usage is TRBV28 and J usage is TRBJ2-2; TRBD2 is a possible D gene (6 bases). Germline assignment: CDR1 MDHEN and CDR2 SYDVKM. Trimming left V 3 bases short and J 5 bases short, with 13 bases between. CDR3 length: 15 residues. Here the CDR3 reads CASSFISGPTGELFF. The CDR3 nucleotides are TGTGCCAGCAGTTTTATTAGCGGTCCAACCGGGGAGCTGTTTTTT.

This chain uses TRBV11-2 with TRBJ2-4, with 8 bases that match TRBD1. With 1 base clipped from V and 5 bases from J, the junction kept 10 bases outside the gene matches. Germline CDR1 SGHAT, CDR2 FQNNGV. CDR3 length: 17 amino acids. The CDR3 DNA reads as TGTGCCAGCAGCTTAGGAGGGGCAGGGGGCGTCCAAAACATTCAGTACTTC. It translates to CASSLGGAGGVQNIQYF.

The chain couples TRBV29-1 to TRBJ2-5, with D perhaps matching TRBD1 (6 bases). Germline CDR1 SQVTM, CDR2 ANQGSEA. CDR3 length: 13 residues. The germline V and J ends were trimmed by 4 bases and 5 bases, with 14 bases remaining between them. DNA of the CDR3: TGCAGCGTTGTACGTAGGGGGACGGAGACCCAGTACTTC. It is translated as CSVVRRGTETQYF.

The CDR3, as DNA: TGTGCCAGCAGTTTAATCGGACAGGGGGACTACAATGAGCAGTTCTTC. It encodes CASSLIGQGDYNEQFF. The chain joins TRBV6-5 to TRBJ2-1, with 10 bases that match TRBD1. Losses at the gene ends were 4 bases for V and 3 bases for J; bases not matched to a gene: 6. The CDR3 has 16 amino acids. Germline CDR1 reads MNHEY; CDR2 reads SVGAGI.

The chain carries TRBV27 and TRBJ2-7; 7 bases are a match to TRBD2. The junction had 9 bases not matched to a gene; V was cut back by 4 bases and J by 0 bases. The CDR3 is made up of 16 amino acids. CDR1 MNHEY and CDR2 SMNVEV come from the germline V gene (reference sequence). The CDR3 reads CASSSPGGGTSYEQYF. The CDR3 DNA sequence: TGTGCCAGCAGTTCTCCTGGGGGGGGTACCTCCTACGAGCAGTACTTC.

The chain joins TRBV19 to TRBJ2-7; 7 positions match TRBD2. There are 15 residues in the CDR3. After removal of 3 bases from V and 0 bases from J, the junction contained 5 bases not matched to a gene. CDR1 LNHDA and CDR2 SQIVND come from the germline V gene (reference sequence). The CDR3 region is CASSISWTSSYEQYF. The CDR3 bases are TGTGCCAGTAGTATTTCCTGGACTAGCTCCTACGAGCAGTACTTC.